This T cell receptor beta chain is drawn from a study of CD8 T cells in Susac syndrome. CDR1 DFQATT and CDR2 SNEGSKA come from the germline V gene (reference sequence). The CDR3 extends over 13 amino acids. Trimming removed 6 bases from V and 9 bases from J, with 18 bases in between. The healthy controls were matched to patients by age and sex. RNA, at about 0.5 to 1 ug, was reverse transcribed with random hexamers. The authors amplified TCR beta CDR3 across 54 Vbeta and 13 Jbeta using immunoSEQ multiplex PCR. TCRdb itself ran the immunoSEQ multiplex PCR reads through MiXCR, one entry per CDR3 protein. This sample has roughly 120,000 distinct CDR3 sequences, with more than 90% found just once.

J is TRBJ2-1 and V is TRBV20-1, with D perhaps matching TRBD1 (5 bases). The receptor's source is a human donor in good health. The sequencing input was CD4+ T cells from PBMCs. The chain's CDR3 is CSATGSNFAEQFF. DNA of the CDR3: TGCAGTGCCACAGGATCGAACTTCGCTGAGCAGTTCTTC.